Shown below are 17 T cell receptor beta chains from a single sample sequenced in a study of T cell responses to AZD1222 COVID-19 vaccine. Sequencing used immunoSEQ multiplex PCR; TCRdb keeps in-frame clones, though not all of them. This repertoire shows around 91,000 clones, around nine tenths found once; its top ten account for under 25%. The sample consisted of peripheral blood, taken on day 0 of AZD1222 vaccination. The receptors stem from an adult in good health.

The J gene is TRBJ1-6, the V gene TRBV6-2 or TRBV6-3, with D tentatively TRBD1 (5 bases). The germline V gene has CDR1 MNHEY and CDR2 SVGEGT. This CDR3 has 16 residues. Trimming took off 8 bases at V and 3 bases at J, with 17 bases between the two ends. CDR3 loop: CASCRDGINYNSPLHF. CDR3 sequence (DNA): TGTGCCAGCTGCCGGGACGGCATCAACTATAATTCACCCCTCCACTTT.

The chain carries TRBV29-1 and TRBJ1-2; 9 bases map to TRBD1. V lost 7 bases and J lost 0; bases outside the gene matches: 3. Germline values: CDR1 SQVTM, CDR2 ANQGSEA. This CDR3 region has 13 residues. Here the CDR3 reads CSGRQGANYGYTF. The CDR3, as DNA: TGCAGCGGTAGACAGGGGGCTAACTATGGCTACACCTTC. The whole variable domain, remainder taken from reference TRBV29-1 and TRBJ1-2, is SAVISQKPSRDICQRGTSLTIQCQVDSQVTMMFWYRQQPGQSLTLIATANQGSEATYESGFVIDKFPISRPNLTFSTLTVSNMSPEDSSIYLCSGRQGANYGYTFGSGTRLTVV.

On this clone itself: This specimen includes other DNA sequences encoding the same CDR3. The V gene is TRBV28, the J gene TRBJ1-2; TRBD1 is a possible D gene (5 bases). The CDR3 contains 14 residues. Germline V gene sequence: CDR1 MDHEN, CDR2 SYDVKM. V lost 1 base, J lost 3 bases, and 9 bases lay in between. The DNA for the CDR3 is TGTGCCAGCAGTTTATTGGGCAGGGACTATGGCTACACCTTC. This translates into CASSLLGRDYGYTF.

This clone was found a few times. V is TRBV3-1 (or the pseudogene TRBV3-2) and J is TRBJ1-1; TRBD1 is a possible D gene (5 bases). Germline values: CDR1 LGHDT, CDR2 YNNKEL (reference sequence). V was trimmed by 0 bases and J by 0 bases, leaving 8 bases between them. The CDR3 is 15 residues long. The CDR3 here is CASSQEQGLNTEAFF. Here the CDR3 DNA reads TGTGCCAGCAGCCAAGAGCAGGGATTGAACACTGAAGCTTTCTTT.

The chain uses TRBV7-9 and TRBJ1-3; D is uncertain. The CDR3 covers 11 residues. CDR1 is SEHNR, CDR2 FQNEAQ, per germline (reference sequence). V was cut by 2 bases and J by 8 bases, with 4 bases left in between. CDR3 sequence: CASSLLDTIYF. In nucleotides, the CDR3 is TGTGCCAGCAGCTTACTTGACACCATATATTTT.

This chain links TRBV28 with TRBJ1-4; the match to TRBD1 covers 7 bases. V shed 1 base and J 4 bases; nucleotides not matched to a gene: 6. Per germline, CDR1 MDHEN and CDR2 SYDVKM. The CDR3 loop spans 16 amino acids. The CDR3 DNA is TGTGCCAGCAGTTTATTTCAAGGGACAGTTAATGAAAAACTGTTTTTT. This encodes CASSLFQGTVNEKLFF.

The chain joins TRBV7-9 to TRBJ2-5; D possibly corresponds to TRBD1 (5 bases). Trimming cost V 4 bases and J 1 base, with 10 bases left between them. Per the germline V gene, CDR1 is SEHNR and CDR2 is FQNEAQ (reference sequence). The CDR3 covers 14 residues. The CDR3 region is CASSSQGPQETQYF. CDR3 DNA: TGTGCCAGCAGCTCGCAGGGCCCCCAAGAGACCCAGTACTTC. Full variable domain (missing parts from reference TRBV7-9 and TRBJ2-5): DTGVSQNPRHKITKRGQNVTFRCDPISEHNRLYWYRQTLGQGPEFLTYFQNEAQLEKSRLLSDRFSAERPKGSFSTLEIQRTEQGDSAMYLCASSSQGPQETQYFGPGTRLLVL.

This rearrangement joins TRBV6-2 or TRBV6-3 to TRBJ1-2; 8 bases align to TRBD1. J lost 7 bases, V lost 6 bases, and 13 bases had no gene match. Germline CDR1 reads MNHEY; CDR2 reads SVGEGT. The CDR3 runs to 15 residues. DNA of the CDR3: TGTGCCAGCAGCCTACCCGCGACAGGGGAAGGTGGCTACACCTTC. Its translation: CASSLPATGEGGYTF.

This clone appeared once. The chain is built from TRBV27 and TRBJ1-2; no firm D call. The V gene's germline CDR1 is MNHEY and CDR2 SMNVEV (reference sequence). The CDR3 has 14 amino acids. V lost 5 bases and J 6 bases, leaving 16 bases between the germline ends. In DNA form, the CDR3 reads TGTGCCAGCAGTCCCACCCTCTCGGGTAATGGCTACACCTTC. It yields the protein CASSPTLSGNGYTF.

The chain carries TRBV4-3 and TRBJ2-7; unclear D gene. V was clipped by 0 bases and J by 4 bases, with 4 bases between them. In germline, CDR1 is LGHNA, CDR2 YSLEER. The length of the CDR3 is 12 residues. CDR3 loop: CASSQDRYEQYF. The CDR3 nucleotides are TGCGCCAGCAGCCAAGATCGGTACGAGCAGTACTTC.

This chain links TRBV9 with TRBJ2-3, with TRBD2 as a possible D gene (6 bases). V was trimmed by 4 bases and J by 0 bases, leaving 27 bases between them. Germline-derived CDR1 and CDR2 are SGDLS and YYNGEE. There are 20 residues in the CDR3. In DNA, the CDR3 is TGTGCCAGCAGCCTCCAGAATGGAGCGCGGGGTTTAATTAGCACAGATACGCAGTATTTT. Protein product: CASSLQNGARGLISTDTQYF.

The V and J genes are TRBV6-6 and TRBJ1-1; a weak D match, TRBD1 (6 bases). The CDR3 runs 16 residues. The V end lost 5 bases, the J end lost 0 bases, and 16 bases lay between the germline ends. Germline V lookup: CDR1 MNHNY, CDR2 SVGAGI (reference sequence). The DNA for the CDR3 is TGTGCCAGCAGTCCTCGGGGGGGGCATTTGAACACTGAAGCTTTCTTT. Translating it yields CASSPRGGHLNTEAFF.

The chain couples TRBV5-3 to TRBJ1-1, with D hard to call. TRBV5-3 counts as an open reading frame of uncertain function. V gave up 3 bases and J gave up 1 base, with 7 bases separating them. The CDR3 covers 13 residues. In nucleotides, the CDR3 is TGTGCCAGAAGCTGCAGACCGAACACTGAAGCTTTCTTT. Translating it yields CARSCRPNTEAFF.

The chain combines TRBV25-1 with TRBJ1-1, with D perhaps TRBD1 (5 bases). V lost 6 bases to trimming and J lost 1 base, with 9 bases between them. The length of the CDR3 is 13 residues. Germline V CDR1 and CDR2: MGHDK, SYGVNS. CDR3 protein: CASRFGANTEAFF. CDR3 in DNA: TGTGCCAGCAGGTTCGGGGCGAACACTGAAGCTTTCTTT.

This chain links TRBV7-2 with TRBJ2-7, with 9 bases aligning to TRBD1. This CDR3 is 16 amino acids long. V gave up 6 bases and J gave up 5 bases; unmatched junction bases: 14. CDR1 and CDR2 from the germline V gene are SGHTA and FQGNSA. CDR3 region: CASSPRTGALVDEQYF. CDR3 in DNA: TGTGCCAGCAGTCCTCGGACAGGGGCCTTGGTAGACGAGCAGTACTTC.

The genes are TRBV12-3 or TRBV12-4 and TRBJ2-2; D remains ambiguous. The CDR3 runs 12 residues. V shed 2 bases and J shed 4 bases, with 2 bases lying between them. The DNA of the CDR3 is TGTGCCAGCAGTTTAATCACCGGGGAGCTGTTTTTT. This encodes CASSLITGELFF.

The chain combines TRBV2 with TRBJ2-1; perhaps TRBD2 as D (6 bases). Germline-derived CDR1 and CDR2 are SNHLY and FYNNEI. The ends were cut back, 7 bases at V and 5 bases at J, with 12 bases in the middle. The CDR3 covers 13 residues. CDR3 coding DNA: TGTGCCAGCATCCGGGACTCAGACAATGAGCAGTTCTTC. Protein product: CASIRDSDNEQFF.